This paragraph covers one T cell receptor beta chain sequence. Its specificity is not known. One end of the junction fails to match germline, which may point to a read error. Read data end 3 residues before the CDR3 end; the end is taken from the germline J gene. Other nucleotide sequences in the sample specify the same CDR3. Generated by immunoSEQ multiplex PCR, the TCRdb table keeps only in-frame clones and is missing some. The sample offers over 30,000 clones and no singletons, the top ten holding about 3.8%. These data come from a study of T cell clonality in common variable immunodeficiency. Findings of the study overall: CVID subjects had higher TCRbeta clonality than healthy controls, most marked in about a third. In common variable immunodeficiency, TCR beta chains reportedly carried fewer deletions and N-nucleotide insertions.

Both groups were predominantly of Caucasian heritage. CDR1 is SQVTM and CDR2 is ANQGSEA in the germline V gene. The CDR3 length is 14 residues. The rearrangement links TRBV29-1 to TRBJ1-3; tentatively, D is TRBD1 (5 bases). The sequencing sample was made of peripheral blood mononuclear cells. This TCR was sampled from a person aged 18-69 years in good health. The CDR3 reads CSATSAGGGNTIYF. The covered CDR3 bases are TGCAGCGCCACGTCCGCCGGGGGTGGAAACACA.